Below, 15 T cell receptor beta chains from the same sample are listed, as sequenced in a study of T cell repertoires in ileal Crohn's disease. Libraries were prepared by immunoSEQ multiplex PCR; TCRdb keeps only in-frame clonotypes and omits some of them. Of some 15,000 clones listed, around four fifths are singletons. Sample: ileal tissue. The source of these receptors is an adult with Crohn's disease.

The chain has TRBV7-3 and TRBJ2-7, with 7 nucleotides matching TRBD1. This CDR3 region has 15 residues. V dropped 5 bases and J dropped 3; count of bases not matched to a gene: 10. Germline V gene sequence: CDR1 SGHTA, CDR2 FQGTGA. For the CDR3, the DNA is TGTGCCAGCAGCGAGGGGACAGCTAGTTTCTACGAGCAGTACTTC. Protein sequence: CASSEGTASFYEQYF.

The chain is built from TRBV30 and TRBJ1-1; 8 bases are shared with TRBD1. The CDR3 is 17 amino acids. V was pared by 4 bases and J by 0 bases, with 13 bases of the junction left unmatched. Germline CDR1 and CDR2: GTSNPN and SVGIG (reference sequence). The CDR3 DNA follows: TGTGCCTGGAAGCACTTCGGACAGGGTAGGATGAACACTGAAGCTTTCTTT. This translates into CAWKHFGQGRMNTEAFF.

The chain has TRBV10-2 and TRBJ1-5; D call uncertain. V lost 3 bases to trimming and J lost 0 bases, with 6 bases between them. Germline assignment: CDR1 WSHSY and CDR2 SAAADI. The CDR3 is 14 amino acids. CDR3 in amino acids: CASSDWLSNQPQHF. The DNA for the CDR3 is TGCGCCAGCAGTGACTGGCTTAGCAATCAGCCCCAGCATTTT.

V gene TRBV5-1 combines with J gene TRBJ1-1; 11 bases are shared with TRBD1. This CDR3 contains 16 residues. V gave up 5 bases and J gave up 4 bases; unmatched junction bases: 10. Per germline, CDR1 SGHRS and CDR2 YFSETQ. DNA of the CDR3: TGCGCCAGCAGTACCGGACAGGGGGCCATCGTCACTGAAGCTTTCTTT. It translates to CASSTGQGAIVTEAFF. The full variable domain, its missing parts supplied by reference TRBV5-1 and TRBJ1-1, is KAGVTQTPRYLIKTRGQQVTLSCSPISGHRSVSWYQQTPGQGLQFLFEYFSETQRNKGNFPGRFSGRQFSNSRSEMNVSTLELGDSALYLCASSTGQGAIVTEAFFGQGTRLTVV.

This sequence joins TRBV6-6 and TRBJ1-1; TRBD1 agrees at 7 bases. Germline-derived CDR1 and CDR2 are MNHNY and SVGAGI (reference sequence). After removal of 6 bases from V and 1 base from J, the junction contained 5 bases not matched to a gene. CDR3 length equals 14 residues. Here the CDR3 reads CASSLPGGNTEAFF. The CDR3 DNA reads TGTGCCAGCAGCCTCCCAGGGGGGAACACTGAAGCTTTCTTT.

The gene calls are TRBV7-2 and TRBJ2-3; TRBD1 matches 7 bases. This CDR3 is 15 amino acids long. Germline trimming cut 1 base from V and 4 bases from J; bases unmatched to any gene: 5. Germline V gene data show CDR1 as SGHTA and CDR2 as FQGNSA. The CDR3, as DNA: TGTGCCAGCAGCTTAGTAGCCCAGGGGGCAGATACGCAGTATTTT. Translation gives CASSLVAQGADTQYF.

The CDR3 loop reads CASTPRQADQPQHF. The CDR3 nucleotides read TGTGCCAGCACACCCCGCCAGGCCGATCAGCCCCAGCATTTT. The gene calls are TRBV6-6 and TRBJ1-5, with D hard to call. The germline CDR1 and CDR2 sequences are MNHNY and SVGAGI (reference sequence). This CDR3 spans 14 amino acids. Trimming took off 7 bases at V and 5 bases at J, with 15 bases between the two ends.

The chain links TRBV28 to TRBJ2-3; D may be TRBD2 (5 bases). V gave up 7 bases and J gave up 0 bases, with 14 bases separating them. This CDR3 has 15 amino acids. Germline V gives CDR1 MDHEN, CDR2 SYDVKM. Here the CDR3 DNA reads TGTGCCAGCACTGTACTAGGCTCTAGCACAGATACGCAGTATTTT. Protein sequence: CASTVLGSSTDTQYF.

This clone showed up just once. The chain is built from TRBV6-1 and TRBJ1-2, with D possibly matching TRBD1 (6 bases). Germline assignment: CDR1 MNHNS and CDR2 SASEGT. This CDR3 is 14 amino acids long. With 4 bases removed from V and 0 bases from J, the gap between germline ends came to 9 bases. In nucleotides, the CDR3 is TGTGCCAGCAGTGCCGGGACAACTAACTATGGCTACACCTTC. This encodes CASSAGTTNYGYTF.

The chain couples TRBV30 to TRBJ1-4, with 9 bases matching TRBD1. Looked up from germline, CDR1 is GTSNPN and CDR2 is SVGIG (reference sequence). The junction had 12 bases not matched to a gene; V was cut back by 2 bases and J by 8 bases. CDR3 length equals 16 residues. The CDR3, as DNA: TGTGCCTGGAGTATCTCCGGGACAGGGCTTCGAGAAAAACTGTTTTTT. Translated: CAWSISGTGLREKLFF.

This clone was seen more than once but under ten times. This rearrangement joins TRBV11-1 to TRBJ2-7; D might be TRBD1 (5 bases). Trimming removed 3 bases at V and 3 bases at J, with 12 bases between. Germline CDR1 reads SGHAT; CDR2 reads FQDESV (reference sequence). This CDR3 has 14 amino acids. CDR3 in amino acids: CASSLQGESYEQYF. Here the CDR3 DNA reads TGTGCCAGCAGCTTGCAGGGCGAGAGCTACGAGCAGTACTTC.

This chain connects TRBV18 to TRBJ2-7; tentatively, D is TRBD1 (6 bases). V lost 6 bases and J lost 2, with 8 bases in between. The length of the CDR3 is 12 residues. Germline CDR1 KGHSH, CDR2 LQKENI. CDR3 protein: CASSTGTYEQYF. The CDR3 bases are TGTGCCAGCTCGACAGGTACCTACGAGCAGTACTTC. Together with reference TRBV18 and TRBJ2-7, the CDR3 gives the full variable domain: NAGVMQNPRHLVRRRGQEARLRCSPMKGHSHVYWYRQLPEEGLKFMVYLQKENIIDESGMPKERFSAEFPKEGPSILRIQQVVRGDSAAYFCASSTGTYEQYFGPGTRLTVT.

The chain couples TRBV5-1 to TRBJ1-2; D is possibly TRBD1 (5 bases). CDR1 is SGHRS, CDR2 YFSETQ, per germline. V shed 1 base and J shed 5 bases, with 12 bases lying between them. The CDR3 has 14 amino acids. CDR3 protein: CASSLSGTGYGYTF. The CDR3 nucleotides read TGCGCCAGCAGCTTGAGCGGGACGGGTTATGGCTACACCTTC.

This clone came up a few times. This chain joins TRBV6-1 and TRBJ2-3; possible D gene TRBD2, 5 bases. This CDR3 has 12 amino acids. The germline V gene encodes CDR1 MNHNS and CDR2 SASEGT. Trimming cost V 10 bases and J 2 bases, with 10 bases left between them. CDR3 sequence: CATWGDTDTQYF. CDR3 in DNA: TGTGCCACCTGGGGAGACACAGATACGCAGTATTTT.

The rearrangement links TRBV30 to TRBJ2-1, with D possibly being TRBD1 (6 bases). CDR1 GTSNPN and CDR2 SVGIG come from the germline V gene (reference sequence). The length of the CDR3 is 14 residues. Between the trimmed V and J ends, which lost 2 bases and 4 bases, there was a span of 12 bases. The CDR3 sequence: CAWSRGDKYNEQFF. CDR3 coding DNA: TGTGCCTGGAGTAGAGGGGACAAGTACAATGAGCAGTTCTTC.